A selection of T cell receptor beta chains follows, all from one sample in a study of T cells in Graves' hyperthyroidism and ophthalmopathy. TCRdb processed the multiplex PCR reads anew with MiXCR; each CDR3 protein has one entry. This table holds over 500,000 distinct CDR3 sequences, 15% to 20% found once. Sequenced input: blood. The receptors come from a woman between 18 and 29 years old with Graves' ophthalmopathy. CDR3s include the opening cysteine and the closing phenylalanine or tryptophan. The D gene is left open where the match is weak. Not every row has a clone size; where given, it reads once, few, many or a size class.

v_gene	d_gene	j_gene	len	abundance	CDR3nt	CDR3aa
TRBV6-6	NA	TRBJ2-5	14	few	TGTGCCAGCAGTTACTCGCGCAGCCAAGAGACCCAGTACTTC	CASSYSRSQETQYF
TRBV24-1	NA	TRBJ2-1	15	NA	TGTGCCACCCGGCAAACGGAGGGGGCCTACAATGAGCAGTTCTTC	CATRQTEGAYNEQFF
TRBV6-2/TRBV6-3	TRBD2	TRBJ2-1	15	NA	TGTGCCAGCAGTCTAGCGGTAATCTCCTACAATGAGCAGTTCTTC	CASSLAVISYNEQFF
TRBV19	NA	TRBJ1-3	12	NA	TGTGCCAGTAGTATGCAGGGAAACACCATATATTTT	CASSMQGNTIYF
TRBV20-1	TRBD1	TRBJ2-1	16	many	TGCAGTGCTAGTCCTCCAACAGGGGGGACCTACAATGAGCAGTTCTTC	CSASPPTGGTYNEQFF
TRBV15	NA	TRBJ2-7	15	many	TGTGCCACCAGCAGAGAACGGGGACCGAGCTACGAGCAGTACTTC	CATSRERGPSYEQYF
TRBV7-3	NA	TRBJ2-3	17	NA	TGTGCCAGCAGCTTAAAGGTGCAGGGCATTAGCACAGATACGCAGTATTTT	CASSLKVQGISTDTQYF
TRBV10-3	TRBD2	TRBJ2-3	15	many	TGTGCCATCAGCTCCGGGACTAGCCTTACAGATACGCAGTATTTT	CAISSGTSLTDTQYF
TRBV7-2	TRBD2	TRBJ2-4	19	NA	TGTGCCAGCAGCTTATTAACTAGCGGGAGGGCCCTGGCCAAAAACATTCAGTACTTC	CASSLLTSGRALAKNIQYF
TRBV6-2/TRBV6-3	TRBD2	TRBJ2-1	15	few	TGTGCCAGCAGTTACGTAGCGGGGGAAAACAATGAGCAGTTCTTC	CASSYVAGENNEQFF
TRBV27	TRBD1	TRBJ2-7	15	many	TGTGCCAGCAGGCGGAGAGGGGGCGATATGTACGAGCAGTACTTC	CASRRRGGDMYEQYF
TRBV14	TRBD1	TRBJ2-3	19	few	TGTGCCAGCAGCCAAAGGGGGATGGGACAGGGGACCCCCATGGATACGCAGTATTTT	CASSQRGMGQGTPMDTQYF
TRBV6-1	NA	TRBJ1-6	16	many	TGTGCCAGCAGTCTAAGTGCCAACAGGGTCGGTTCACCCCTCCACTTT	CASSLSANRVGSPLHF
TRBV19	NA	TRBJ1-2	13	NA	TGTGCCAGTAGTAACAGGGAGACCTATGGCTACACCTTC	CASSNRETYGYTF
TRBV20-1	NA	TRBJ2-5	13	few	TGCAGTGCTAGAGATCCACAGCTAGAGACCCAGTACTTC	CSARDPQLETQYF
TRBV6-2/TRBV6-3	TRBD1	TRBJ2-7	16	many	TGTGCCAGCAGTTACATGACAGGGGATCACCGATACGAGCAGTACTTC	CASSYMTGDHRYEQYF
TRBV29-1	NA	TRBJ2-7	13	few	TGCAGCGTTGAAGGGGGCCTCGCTTACGAGCAGTACTTC	CSVEGGLAYEQYF
TRBV24-1	NA	TRBJ2-3	15	NA	TGTGCCACCAGTGATTTGGGGGGAAACACAGATACGCAGTATTTT	CATSDLGGNTDTQYF
TRBV20-1	TRBD2	TRBJ2-5	16	NA	TGCAGTGCTAGAGAGGTGGCGGCTAGCGGGCCAGAGACCCAGTACTTC	CSAREVAASGPETQYF
TRBV7-3	NA	TRBJ2-2	13	many	TGTGCCAGCAGCCAGAGGTACACCGGGGAGCTGTTTTTT	CASSQRYTGELFF
TRBV3-1	NA	TRBJ2-7	13	many	TGTGCCAGCACCCCAGCCAGCTCCTACGAGCAGTACTTC	CASTPASSYEQYF
TRBV18	NA	TRBJ2-3	19	NA	TGTGCCAGCTCACCCTTACCGGTAGGGTTTGAGGACACGGCAGATACGCAGTATTTT	CASSPLPVGFEDTADTQYF
TRBV30	NA	TRBJ2-1	13	many	TGTGCCTGGAGTGTACAAGGGGACCATGAGCAGTTCTTC	CAWSVQGDHEQFF
TRBV7-9	NA	TRBJ2-3	16	NA	TGTGCCAGCAGCTTATTTTTAGAGGGTGTCACAGATACGCAGTATTTT	CASSLFLEGVTDTQYF
TRBV5-1	TRBD1	TRBJ1-5	15	many	TGCGCCAGCAGCGCCGGGACAGGGAGCAATCAGCCCCAGCATTTT	CASSAGTGSNQPQHF
TRBV3-1	NA	TRBJ1-2	15	many	TGTGCCAGCAGCCAAGATCGCCTGGGGGGGGCCGGCTACACCTTC	CASSQDRLGGAGYTF
TRBV11-2	TRBD2	TRBJ2-1	12	few	TGTGCCAGTGCTAGCGGTACCAATGAGCAGTTCTTC	CASASGTNEQFF
TRBV6-2/TRBV6-3	TRBD1	TRBJ1-2	14	NA	TGTGCCAGCAGTTATGCGACAGGGGGCTATGGCTACACCTTC	CASSYATGGYGYTF
TRBV28	NA	TRBJ1-5	14	few	TGTGCCAGCACTGCATCCCAGGGGACCCAGCCCCAGCATTTT	CASTASQGTQPQHF
TRBV6-6	NA	TRBJ1-1	14	many	TGTGCCAGCAGTTACTCAGCGGTGAACACTGAAGCTTTCTTT	CASSYSAVNTEAFF
TRBV3-1	TRBD2	TRBJ2-1	15	many	TGTGCCAGCAGCCAAGATCTGGCAGGGAGGGACGAGCAGTTCTTC	CASSQDLAGRDEQFF
TRBV6-9	NA	TRBJ2-3	17	NA	TGTGCCAGCAGTTATTCGACCGATCACCTTCTCACAGATACGCAGTATTTT	CASSYSTDHLLTDTQYF
TRBV6-5	TRBD1	TRBJ1-1	17	few	TGTGCCAGCAGTTACTCGCGTCCCCTATTAACAGGGGCGGCGGCTTTCTTT	CASSYSRPLLTGAAAFF
TRBV11-1	TRBD2	TRBJ2-3	16	NA	TGTGCCAGCAGCTTAGCGGGCGGGAGGGACACAGATACGCAGTATTTT	CASSLAGGRDTDTQYF
TRBV6-2/TRBV6-3	NA	TRBJ2-7	14	few	TGTGCCAGCAGTGGAGGGACAGACTCCTACGAGCAGTACTTC	CASSGGTDSYEQYF
TRBV4-1	TRBD2	TRBJ2-7	15	many	TGCGCCAGCAGCCAAGATCTGGGAGGGTCCTACGAGCAGTACTTC	CASSQDLGGSYEQYF
TRBV5-1	TRBD1	TRBJ2-7	15	few	TGCGCCAGCAGCCTCGGGACAGGACGTAGCCACGAGCAGTACTTC	CASSLGTGRSHEQYF
TRBV10-3	TRBD2	TRBJ2-1	15	many	TGTGCCATCAGCCTAGCGGGAGCATCCTACAATGAGCAGTTCTTC	CAISLAGASYNEQFF
TRBV7-2	NA	TRBJ2-1	12	many	TGTGCCAGCAGCCCGGATATCAATGAGCAGTTCTTC	CASSPDINEQFF
TRBV18	NA	TRBJ2-3	14	many	TGTGCCAGCTCACGAGCTCGGGGTGAGGATACGCAGTATTTT	CASSRARGEDTQYF